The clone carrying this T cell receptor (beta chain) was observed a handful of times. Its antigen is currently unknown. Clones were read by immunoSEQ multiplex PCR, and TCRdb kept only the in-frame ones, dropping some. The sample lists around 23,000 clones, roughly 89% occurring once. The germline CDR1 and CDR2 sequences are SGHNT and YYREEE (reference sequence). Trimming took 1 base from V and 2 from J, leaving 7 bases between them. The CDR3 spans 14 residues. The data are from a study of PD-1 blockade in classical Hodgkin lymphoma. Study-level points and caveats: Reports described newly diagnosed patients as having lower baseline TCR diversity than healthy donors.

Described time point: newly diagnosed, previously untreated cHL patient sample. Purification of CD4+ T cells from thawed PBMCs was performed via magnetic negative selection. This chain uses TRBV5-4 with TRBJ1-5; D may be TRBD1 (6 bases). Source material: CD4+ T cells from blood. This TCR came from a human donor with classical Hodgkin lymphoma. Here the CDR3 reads CASSLSGGNQPQHF. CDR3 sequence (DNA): TGTGCCAGCAGCTTGTCAGGGGGCAATCAGCCCCAGCATTTT.